These T cell receptor beta chains were read from a single sample in a study of immune evolution from preneoplasia to lung adenocarcinoma. The table came from immunoSEQ multiplex PCR; TCRdb's copy has only in-frame clones and leaves some out. The table shows 30,000 to 45,000 clones, with 65% to 75% occurring only once. The sample was FFPE invasive lung adenocarcinoma tissue. The source is a person between 55 and 70 years old with lung adenocarcinoma. Each CDR3 is given with its conserved first and last residue. Fields, in order: clone size, D gene, V gene, J gene, CDR3 DNA, CDR3 protein. D genes are given only for firm matches. Size is omitted from some rows. Given values are once, few, many or a class for expanded clones.

clone_size: -
d_call: -
v_call: TRBV18
j_call: TRBJ1-2
cdr3_nt: TGTGCCAGCCGAGGGGCCAAAAACTATGGCTACACCTTC
cdr3_aa: CASRGAKNYGYTF

clone_size: -
d_call: -
v_call: TRBV7-8
j_call: TRBJ2-2
cdr3_nt: TGTGCCAGCAGCTTTTTAACCGGGGAGCTGTTTTTT
cdr3_aa: CASSFLTGELFF

clone_size: few
d_call: -
v_call: TRBV30
j_call: TRBJ1-4
cdr3_nt: TGTGCCTGGGGGGGGACGGGTGAAAAACTGTTTTTT
cdr3_aa: CAWGGTGEKLFF

clone_size: -
d_call: TRBD2
v_call: TRBV2
j_call: TRBJ2-3
cdr3_nt: TGTGCCAGCAGTGTAGCGGGAGATACGCAGTATTTT
cdr3_aa: CASSVAGDTQYF

clone_size: -
d_call: -
v_call: TRBV12-5
j_call: TRBJ1-5
cdr3_nt: TGTGCTAGTGGTTTGGGGAACCAGCCCCAGCATTTT
cdr3_aa: CASGLGNQPQHF

clone_size: -
d_call: TRBD1
v_call: TRBV28
j_call: TRBJ1-1
cdr3_nt: TGTGCCAGCAGCTCCCGGGACAGGATCTCTGAAGCTTTCTTT
cdr3_aa: CASSSRDRISEAFF

clone_size: -
d_call: -
v_call: TRBV11-3
j_call: TRBJ2-7
cdr3_nt: TGTGCCAGCAGCAAGCGGCTCAAAAGGTACGAGCAGTACTTC
cdr3_aa: CASSKRLKRYEQYF

clone_size: -
d_call: TRBD1
v_call: TRBV4-1
j_call: TRBJ2-7
cdr3_nt: TGCGCCAGCAGCCAGGGGACAGGGGACTCCTACGAGCAGTACTTC
cdr3_aa: CASSQGTGDSYEQYF

clone_size: medium-sized
d_call: -
v_call: TRBV19
j_call: TRBJ1-5
cdr3_nt: TGTGCCGGACTACAGGGACGAAATCAGCCCCAGCATTTT
cdr3_aa: CAGLQGRNQPQHF

clone_size: medium-sized
d_call: -
v_call: TRBV5-1
j_call: TRBJ2-3
cdr3_nt: TGCGCCAGCAGCGAGGGCCTGGACGCTAGCACAGATACGCAGTATTTT
cdr3_aa: CASSEGLDASTDTQYF

clone_size: -
d_call: TRBD2
v_call: TRBV5-1
j_call: TRBJ2-1
cdr3_nt: TGCGCCAGCAGCACAACGGGACTACACTACAATGAGCAGTTCTTC
cdr3_aa: CASSTTGLHYNEQFF

clone_size: -
d_call: -
v_call: TRBV5-1
j_call: TRBJ2-7
cdr3_nt: TGCGCCAGCAGCTTGGCCCCCCTCGGGAACGAGCAGTACTTC
cdr3_aa: CASSLAPLGNEQYF

clone_size: -
d_call: TRBD1
v_call: TRBV6-5
j_call: TRBJ2-7
cdr3_nt: TGTGCCAGCAGTTACTCGGGGACAGGCTATGCCTACGAGCAGTACTTC
cdr3_aa: CASSYSGTGYAYEQYF

clone_size: -
d_call: -
v_call: TRBV6-1
j_call: TRBJ1-2
cdr3_nt: TGTGCCAGCAGTAGACACATTAACTATGGCTACACCTTC
cdr3_aa: CASSRHINYGYTF

clone_size: few
d_call: -
v_call: TRBV5-1
j_call: TRBJ1-2
cdr3_nt: TGCGCCAGCAGCTCTGGGGATTTTAACTATGGCTACACCTTC
cdr3_aa: CASSSGDFNYGYTF

clone_size: -
d_call: -
v_call: TRBV18
j_call: TRBJ1-3
cdr3_nt: TGTGCCAGCTCACCTCGGGGTGAAAACACCATATATTTT
cdr3_aa: CASSPRGENTIYF

clone_size: few
d_call: -
v_call: TRBV29-1
j_call: TRBJ2-3
cdr3_nt: TGCAGCGTCGTTCCAGGTGGAGGTAGTCCAGATACGCAGTATTTT
cdr3_aa: CSVVPGGGSPDTQYF

clone_size: -
d_call: -
v_call: TRBV5-6
j_call: TRBJ2-7
cdr3_nt: TGTGCCAGCAGCGTGGGCCTATACGAGCAGTACTTC
cdr3_aa: CASSVGLYEQYF

clone_size: -
d_call: TRBD1
v_call: TRBV29-1
j_call: TRBJ2-7
cdr3_nt: TGCAGCGTCTCTGGACAGGTACCGGGCGAGCAGTACTTC
cdr3_aa: CSVSGQVPGEQYF

clone_size: -
d_call: -
v_call: TRBV29-1
j_call: TRBJ2-3
cdr3_nt: TGCAGCGTTGGACTGACTGGCACAGATACGCAGTATTTT
cdr3_aa: CSVGLTGTDTQYF

clone_size: -
d_call: -
v_call: TRBV30
j_call: TRBJ2-5
cdr3_nt: TGTGCCTGGAGGGCCCCTGGGCCGGAGACCCAGTACTTC
cdr3_aa: CAWRAPGPETQYF

clone_size: -
d_call: -
v_call: TRBV19
j_call: TRBJ1-1
cdr3_nt: TGTGCCAGTAGCCGTGGGGGGGGCTTGAACACTGAAGCTTTCTTT
cdr3_aa: CASSRGGGLNTEAFF

clone_size: -
d_call: TRBD1
v_call: TRBV6-5
j_call: TRBJ2-7
cdr3_nt: TGTGCCAGTCAGGGGGAAAGGCATGAGCAGTACTTC
cdr3_aa: CASQGERHEQYF

clone_size: -
d_call: -
v_call: TRBV5-8
j_call: TRBJ2-3
cdr3_nt: TGTGCCAGCAGAGCAAAGGGCACAGATACGCAGTATTTT
cdr3_aa: CASRAKGTDTQYF

clone_size: -
d_call: -
v_call: TRBV11-2
j_call: TRBJ1-1
cdr3_nt: TGTGCCAGCAGCTTAGATCGATGGAGGCCTGAAGCTTTCTTT
cdr3_aa: CASSLDRWRPEAFF

clone_size: -
d_call: TRBD2
v_call: TRBV28
j_call: TRBJ2-7
cdr3_nt: TGTGCCAGCAGACCCACTAGCGGGGGTTCGTACGAGCAGTACTTC
cdr3_aa: CASRPTSGGSYEQYF

clone_size: few
d_call: TRBD2
v_call: TRBV28
j_call: TRBJ2-2
cdr3_nt: TGTGCCAGCACCCGGGGGGGGATAACCGGGGAGCTGTTTTTT
cdr3_aa: CASTRGGITGELFF

clone_size: -
d_call: TRBD2
v_call: TRBV7-2
j_call: TRBJ2-5
cdr3_nt: TGTGCCAGCAGCTTAAGTGGGGGACTAGTAAGCGAGACCCAGTACTTC
cdr3_aa: CASSLSGGLVSETQYF

clone_size: -
d_call: TRBD1
v_call: TRBV2
j_call: TRBJ1-4
cdr3_nt: TGTGCCAGCAGTCCCATCACAGGGGCCCCGGGAAAACTGTTTTTT
cdr3_aa: CASSPITGAPGKLFF

clone_size: medium-sized
d_call: -
v_call: TRBV7-3
j_call: TRBJ2-3
cdr3_nt: TGTGCCAGCAACCGCACAGATACGCAGTATTTT
cdr3_aa: CASNRTDTQYF

clone_size: -
d_call: -
v_call: TRBV6-6
j_call: TRBJ2-7
cdr3_nt: TGTGCCAGCAGTTTGGGCGGAGGGACCTACGAGCAGTACTTC
cdr3_aa: CASSLGGGTYEQYF

clone_size: -
d_call: -
v_call: TRBV7-6
j_call: TRBJ1-1
cdr3_nt: TGTGCCAGCAGCTTAGGCACTTTTGGGGGCACTGAAGCTTTCTTT
cdr3_aa: CASSLGTFGGTEAFF

clone_size: -
d_call: -
v_call: TRBV9
j_call: TRBJ2-2
cdr3_nt: TGTGCCAGCAGCGTACTAGCGCGGGACACCGGGGAGCTGTTTTTT
cdr3_aa: CASSVLARDTGELFF

clone_size: -
d_call: -
v_call: TRBV2
j_call: TRBJ1-1
cdr3_nt: TGTGCCAGCAGTGAACAGAACACTGAAGCTTTCTTT
cdr3_aa: CASSEQNTEAFF

clone_size: -
d_call: -
v_call: TRBV5-1
j_call: TRBJ2-5
cdr3_nt: TGCGCCAGCAGCTTTCCCCAGGGGGAGACCCAGTACTTC
cdr3_aa: CASSFPQGETQYF

clone_size: once
d_call: -
v_call: TRBV27
j_call: TRBJ2-5
cdr3_nt: TGTGCCAGCAGTTTAACCCCCACCCCAGAGACCCAGTACTTC
cdr3_aa: CASSLTPTPETQYF

clone_size: -
d_call: -
v_call: TRBV7-3
j_call: TRBJ2-1
cdr3_nt: TGTGCCAGCAGCTTAACTGGGCGGAACAATGAGCAGTTCTTC
cdr3_aa: CASSLTGRNNEQFF

clone_size: -
d_call: TRBD2
v_call: TRBV28
j_call: TRBJ2-1
cdr3_nt: TGTGCCAGCAGCCTAAGACTAGCGGGAAGGTACAATAAGCAGTTCTTC
cdr3_aa: CASSLRLAGRYNKQFF

clone_size: -
d_call: -
v_call: TRBV7-9
j_call: TRBJ2-3
cdr3_nt: TGTGCCAGCAGCTCCAGGGAACGAAGGACAGATACGCAGTATTTT
cdr3_aa: CASSSRERRTDTQYF

clone_size: -
d_call: TRBD2
v_call: TRBV18
j_call: TRBJ2-7
cdr3_nt: TGTGCCAGCTCAACGGGACTAGCGCGCTTC
cdr3_aa: CASSTGLARF

clone_size: -
d_call: -
v_call: TRBV6-1
j_call: TRBJ2-5
cdr3_nt: TGTGCCAGCAGTGAACTCGGTGAAGAGACCCAGTACTTC
cdr3_aa: CASSELGEETQYF

clone_size: -
d_call: TRBD1
v_call: TRBV28
j_call: TRBJ2-7
cdr3_nt: TGTGCCAGCAGTTCGGACAGGGTTTTGGGGTTC
cdr3_aa: CASSSDRVLGF

clone_size: -
d_call: TRBD1
v_call: TRBV5-4
j_call: TRBJ1-5
cdr3_nt: TGTGCCAGCAGCCCCGGGACAGGGGATCAGCCCCAGCATTTT
cdr3_aa: CASSPGTGDQPQHF

clone_size: -
d_call: -
v_call: TRBV5-1
j_call: TRBJ2-7
cdr3_nt: TGCGCCAGCAGCTTGCCTCGCGGAGGGAATTGGCATTACGAGCAGTACTTC
cdr3_aa: CASSLPRGGNWHYEQYF

clone_size: -
d_call: -
v_call: TRBV4-1
j_call: TRBJ1-4
cdr3_nt: TGCGCCAGCAGCCAAGAAGGAACAACCCTTGTGGGTGAAAAACTGTTTTTT
cdr3_aa: CASSQEGTTLVGEKLFF

clone_size: -
d_call: -
v_call: TRBV7-9
j_call: TRBJ2-1
cdr3_nt: TGTGCCAGCAGCTTAGGGAGTAAGGTGAATGAGCAGTTCTTC
cdr3_aa: CASSLGSKVNEQFF

clone_size: few
d_call: -
v_call: TRBV4-1
j_call: TRBJ2-7
cdr3_nt: TGTGCCAGCAGCCAAGATCGGTCGAGCTCCTACGAGCAGTACTTC
cdr3_aa: CASSQDRSSSYEQYF

clone_size: -
d_call: -
v_call: TRBV21-1
j_call: TRBJ2-7
cdr3_nt: TGTGCCAGCAGCAAACTGGGCTCCTACGAGCAGTACTTC
cdr3_aa: CASSKLGSYEQYF

clone_size: -
d_call: -
v_call: TRBV14
j_call: TRBJ2-7
cdr3_nt: TGTGCCAGCAGCCAAACGAGGGGGGGGCCCACCTACGAGCAGTACTTC
cdr3_aa: CASSQTRGGPTYEQYF

clone_size: -
d_call: TRBD1
v_call: TRBV4-1
j_call: TRBJ1-4
cdr3_nt: TGCGCCAGCCCAACGCCCACAAGGGCAGGGGGCGAAAAACTGTTTTTT
cdr3_aa: CASPTPTRAGGEKLFF